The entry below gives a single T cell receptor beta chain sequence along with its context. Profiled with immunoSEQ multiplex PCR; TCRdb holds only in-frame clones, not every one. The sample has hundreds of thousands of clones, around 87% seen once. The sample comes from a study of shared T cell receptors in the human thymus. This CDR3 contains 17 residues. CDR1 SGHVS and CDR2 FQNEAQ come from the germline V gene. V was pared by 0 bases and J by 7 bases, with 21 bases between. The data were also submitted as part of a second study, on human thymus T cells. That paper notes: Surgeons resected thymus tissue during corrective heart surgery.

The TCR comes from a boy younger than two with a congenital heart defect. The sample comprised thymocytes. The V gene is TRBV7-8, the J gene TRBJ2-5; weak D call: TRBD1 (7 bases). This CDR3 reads CASSLAAGRGDSGTQYF. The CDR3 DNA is TGTGCCAGCAGCTTAGCGGCAGGCAGGGGGGATTCGGGGACCCAGTACTTC. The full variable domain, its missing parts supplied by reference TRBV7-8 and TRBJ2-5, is GAGVSQSPRYKVAKRGQDVALRCDPISGHVSLFWYQQALGQGPEFLTYFQNEAQLDKSGLPSDRFFAERPEGSVSTLKIQRTQQEDSAVYLCASSLAAGRGDSGTQYFGPGTRLLVL.